The 19 T cell receptor beta chains below come from one sample, sequenced in a study of blood T cell repertoires in COVID-19. Assay: immunoSEQ multiplex PCR; the TCRdb copy retains only in-frame clones and omits some. The sample has some 220,000 clones, around 83% seen once. The sequenced sample was peripheral blood. The receptors shown here come from a man aged 45 to 65 with active or convalescent COVID-19.

V is TRBV15 and J is TRBJ2-7, with 15 positions matching TRBD2. The germline V gene has CDR1 LNHNV and CDR2 YYDKDF (reference sequence). Trimming took 2 bases from V and 0 from J; bases not matched to a gene: 8. The CDR3 covers 19 residues. This chain's CDR3 is CATSRPGLAGGPNSYEQYF. The CDR3 DNA reads TGTGCCACCAGCAGACCGGGACTAGCGGGAGGCCCAAACTCCTACGAGCAGTACTTC. The entire variable domain, with the rest obtained from reference TRBV15 and TRBJ2-7, is as follows: DAMVIQNPRYQVTQFGKPVTLSCSQTLNHNVMYWYQQKSSQAPKLLFHYYDKDFNNEADTPDNFQSRRPNTSFCFLDIRSPGLGDTAMYLCATSRPGLAGGPNSYEQYFGPGTRLTVT.

This clone was recorded once. This rearrangement joins TRBV28 to TRBJ1-4, with D possibly TRBD1 on 5 matching bases. The V gene lost 4 bases and the J gene lost 2 bases, with 8 bases spanning the gap. Germline assignment: CDR1 MDHEN and CDR2 SYDVKM. This CDR3 contains 14 residues. The CDR3 here is CASSSQGTNEKLFF. The CDR3 coding sequence is TGTGCCAGCAGTTCCCAGGGTACTAATGAAAAACTGTTTTTT.

The rearrangement links TRBV9 to TRBJ1-2; D ambiguous. Germline V gene sequence: CDR1 SGDLS, CDR2 YYNGEE. The V end lost 4 bases, the J end lost 0 bases, and 16 bases lay between the germline ends. This CDR3 comprises 16 residues. The CDR3 loop is CASSPRTGIPNYGYTF. The DNA for the CDR3 is TGTGCCAGCAGCCCGAGGACGGGGATCCCTAACTATGGCTACACCTTC.

V is TRBV7-9 and J is TRBJ2-1; tentatively, D is TRBD2 (6 bases). V was trimmed by 1 base and J by 10 bases, leaving 11 bases between them. Germline lookup yields CDR1 SEHNR and CDR2 FQNEAQ (reference sequence). This CDR3 comprises 13 residues. The CDR3 protein is CASSLEGSGEQFF. The CDR3 nucleotides are TGTGCCAGCAGCTTAGAGGGGAGCGGGGAGCAGTTCTTC.

The chain combines TRBV7-8 with TRBJ2-1; 9 positions match TRBD2. J was trimmed by 6 bases and V by 7 bases; bases with no gene match: 1. CDR1 and CDR2 from the germline V gene are SGHVS and FQNEAQ. CDR3 length: 12 residues. CDR3 bases: TGTGCCAGCACGACTAGCGGCAATGAGCAGTTCTTC. It encodes CASTTSGNEQFF.

The chain carries TRBV11-3 and TRBJ2-6; 8 bases agree with TRBD1. Germline assignment: CDR1 SGHNT and CDR2 YENEEA. The CDR3 length is 17 residues. With 5 bases clipped from V and 2 bases from J, the junction kept 8 bases outside the gene matches. The DNA for the CDR3 is TGTGCCAGCAGCGCTAGCAAGACAGGGGCTGGGGCCAACGTCCTGACTTTC. Translation gives CASSASKTGAGANVLTF.

CDR3 region: CASSNYGTDTEAFF. CDR3 sequence (DNA): TGTGCCAGCAGCAACTATGGGACAGATACTGAAGCTTTCTTT. The J gene is TRBJ1-1, the V gene TRBV2, with 7 bases that match TRBD1. Trimming took 6 bases from V and 5 from J; bases not matched to a gene: 9. The CDR3 covers 14 residues. CDR1 is SNHLY and CDR2 is FYNNEI in the germline V gene.

V gene TRBV2 combines with J gene TRBJ1-5, with D possibly matching TRBD1 (5 bases). Deletions cut 4 bases from V and 9 bases from J, with 13 bases between. The CDR3 covers 13 residues. CDR1 is SNHLY, CDR2 FYNNEI, per germline. This chain's CDR3 is CASSGTPSRPQHF. The CDR3 DNA follows: TGTGCCAGCAGTGGGACACCTTCGCGGCCCCAGCATTTT.

The table lists this clone with a few counts. CDR3 sequence reads: CSASFSGYSYEQYF. The CDR3 DNA reads as TGCAGTGCTAGTTTTAGCGGGTACTCCTACGAGCAGTACTTC. The chain is built from TRBV20-1 and TRBJ2-7; the match to TRBD2 covers 7 bases. V lost 3 bases and J lost 0; bases outside the gene matches: 5. This CDR3 spans 14 amino acids. Germline V gives CDR1 DFQATT, CDR2 SNEGSKA (reference sequence).

The rearrangement links TRBV10-3 to TRBJ2-7; no clear D. The CDR3 has 11 residues. Trimming cost V 6 bases and J 2 bases, with 5 bases left between them. Germline V gives CDR1 ENHRY, CDR2 SYGVKD. Here the CDR3 DNA reads TGTGCCATCAGCAGTACCTACGAGCAGTACTTC. Residues: CAISSTYEQYF.

V is TRBV29-1 and J is TRBJ1-5, with D maybe TRBD1 (6 bases). V lost 1 base, J lost 6 bases, and 10 bases lay in between. Germline lookup yields CDR1 SQVTM and CDR2 ANQGSEA. CDR3 length: 13 residues. CDR3 bases: TGCAGCGTTGAAGCAGGGGTGGGTCAGCCCCAGCATTTT. Amino acids: CSVEAGVGQPQHF.

The chain employs TRBV25-1 and TRBJ1-1; D is unclear. V lost 7 bases to trimming and J lost 5 bases, with 14 bases between them. The germline V gene has CDR1 MGHDK and CDR2 SYGVNS. This CDR3 comprises 13 residues. The chain's CDR3 is CASIAQVGTEAFF. CDR3 sequence (DNA): TGTGCCAGCATTGCCCAGGTGGGTACTGAAGCTTTCTTT.

The rearrangement joins TRBV28 to TRBJ2-1, with 9 bases fitting TRBD2. The trim removed 5 bases at V and 4 bases at J, leaving 9 bases unmatched. This CDR3 is built from 16 residues. Germline V CDR1 and CDR2: MDHEN, SYDVKM. CDR3 sequence: CASSHRQRGVYNEQFF. DNA of the CDR3: TGTGCCAGCAGTCACAGACAGCGGGGGGTTTACAATGAGCAGTTCTTC. Supplemented by reference TRBV28 and TRBJ2-1, the full variable domain reads DVKVTQSSRYLVKRTGEKVFLECVQDMDHENMFWYRQDPGLGLRLIYFSYDVKMKEKGDIPEGYSVSREKKERFSLILESASTNQTSMYLCASSHRQRGVYNEQFFGPGTRLTVL.

The chain carries TRBV7-3 and TRBJ2-3; no firm D call. Germline loops: CDR1 SGHTA, CDR2 FQGTGA. The V and J ends lost 3 bases and 6 bases respectively, with 10 bases between them. The CDR3 is 13 amino acids. This CDR3 reads CASSFGPQDTQYF. The CDR3 DNA sequence: TGTGCCAGCAGCTTTGGGCCTCAGGATACGCAGTATTTT.

This clone was seen once. J is TRBJ2-2 and V is TRBV18; 8 bases are shared with TRBD1. V was pared by 2 bases and J by 1 base, with 3 bases of the junction left unmatched. The CDR3 is 16 residues long. Per germline, CDR1 KGHSH and CDR2 LQKENI. The CDR3 nucleotides are TGTGCCAGCTCACCATACGGGACAGGGAACACCGGGGAGCTGTTTTTT. This gives the protein CASSPYGTGNTGELFF.

The rearrangement uses TRBV6-2 or TRBV6-3 and TRBJ1-1; 8 bases line up with TRBD1. V lost 0 bases, J lost 0 bases, and 3 bases stayed unmatched. This CDR3 comprises 16 residues. Germline CDR1 MNHEY, CDR2 SVGEGT. CDR3 protein: CASSYSRQGMNTEAFF. CDR3 coding DNA: TGTGCCAGCAGTTACTCGAGACAGGGGATGAACACTGAAGCTTTCTTT.

V gene TRBV6-6 combines with J gene TRBJ1-4; the match to TRBD1 covers 8 bases. The V and J ends lost 5 bases and 5 bases, in that order; junction bases with no gene match: 4. Germline-derived CDR1 and CDR2 are MNHNY and SVGAGI (reference sequence). The CDR3 has 14 amino acids. CDR3 bases: TGTGCCAGCAGTGGGACAGGAGAAAATGAAAAACTGTTTTTT. Residues: CASSGTGENEKLFF.

The chain is built from TRBV19 and TRBJ2-1; D perhaps matches TRBD2 (5 bases). The V end lost 7 bases, the J end lost 0 bases, and 13 bases lay between the germline ends. This CDR3 region has 15 residues. Germline lookup yields CDR1 LNHDA and CDR2 SQIVND (reference sequence). Here the CDR3 DNA reads TGTGCCAGTAAGGGAGCCTCTAGCTCCTACAATGAGCAGTTCTTC. Its translation is CASKGASSSYNEQFF.

The chain links TRBV5-1 to TRBJ2-7; TRBD2 matches 8 bases. The length of the CDR3 is 17 residues. Losses at the gene ends were 6 bases for V and 0 bases for J; bases not matched to a gene: 14. Germline V gene sequence: CDR1 SGHRS, CDR2 YFSETQ. CDR3 loop: CASTPGREGGASYEQYV. The CDR3 coding sequence is TGCGCCAGCACCCCCGGACGGGAGGGGGGGGCCTCCTACGAGCAGTACGTC.